This T cell receptor (beta chain) was observed in a study of neoadjuvant anti-PD-1 for oral cavity cancer. Clones were read by immunoSEQ multiplex PCR, and TCRdb kept only the in-frame ones, dropping some. This sample yields around 16,000 clones, of which less than 80% are seen a single time; about 2.7% belongs to the top ten. The V end lost 1 base, the J end lost 3 bases, and 11 bases lay between the germline ends. The CDR3 totals 15 residues. Germline V gives CDR1 MGHRA, CDR2 YSYEKL. Findings of the study overall: After neoadjuvant nivolumab, PBMC T cell clonality was significantly higher in non-responders than responders.

Worth noting for this clone: Antigen specificity is unknown.

Stage II-IVA oral cavity squamous cell carcinoma was new and untreated by systemic or radiation therapy. Sequencing used PBMCs, obtained before nivolumab (anti-PD-1) treatment. The chain links TRBV4-1 to TRBJ2-3; no clear D gene. The sequence came from a person aged 40 to 85 with oral cavity squamous cell carcinoma. CDR3: CASSQGVVGTDTQYF. CDR3 bases: TGCGCCAGCAGCCAAGGTGTAGTAGGGACAGATACGCAGTATTTT.